This is a list of T cell receptor beta chains from one sample in a study of PD-1 blockade in classical Hodgkin lymphoma. Libraries were prepared by immunoSEQ multiplex PCR; TCRdb keeps only in-frame clonotypes and omits some of them. The data contain about 26,000 clones, 82% of them singletons. The starting material was peripheral blood mononuclear cells (PBMCs), obtained before the second cycle of nivolumab. These receptor sequences come from a human donor with classical Hodgkin lymphoma. The CDR3 runs from the conserved cysteine through the conserved F or W. The order of the fields is D gene, V gene, clone size, J gene, CDR3 DNA, CDR3 protein. D genes are given only for firm matches. Size values are once, few and many counts, or a class for expanded clones, and some rows have none.

.	TRBV4-3	.	TRBJ2-3	TGCGCCAGCAGCCAGGCACCCACAGATACGCAGTATTTT	CASSQAPTDTQYF
TRBD1	TRBV28	.	TRBJ1-1	TGTGCCAGCAGTTTATGGGAGGACAGGGGGTACACTGAAGCTTTCTTT	CASSLWEDRGYTEAFF
TRBD1	TRBV5-1	.	TRBJ2-2	TGCGCCAGCAGTAGGGACAGGGGGAACGGGGAGCTGTTTTTT	CASSRDRGNGELFF
.	TRBV27	.	TRBJ1-5	TGTGCCAGCTCAGGGTATAGCAATCAGCCCCAGCATTTT	CASSGYSNQPQHF
TRBD1	TRBV4-2	.	TRBJ1-1	TGTGCCAGCAGCCAGGGACAGGGAAAGACTGAAGCTTTCTTT	CASSQGQGKTEAFF
TRBD1	TRBV7-9	once	TRBJ1-4	TGTGCCAGCAGCTTGGGAGACAGGGGGCCCAAAAATGAAAAACTGTTTTTT	CASSLGDRGPKNEKLFF
.	TRBV2	.	TRBJ1-4	TGTGCCAGCAATACGGGATTGGGAAGAAATGAAAAACTGTTTTTT	CASNTGLGRNEKLFF
.	TRBV20-1	.	TRBJ2-4	TGCTTAGGGGCAGGGACGAACATTCAGTACTTC	CLGAGTNIQYF
TRBD2	TRBV28	.	TRBJ2-7	TGTGCCAGCATCACCGGGACTAGCGGGGGGGGTGAGCAGTACTTC	CASITGTSGGGEQYF
.	TRBV4-1	.	TRBJ2-5	TGCGCCAGCAGCCGAACGTGGGCCAACCGGGAGACCCAGTACTTC	CASSRTWANRETQYF
TRBD1	TRBV28	.	TRBJ1-2	TGTGCCAGCAGCCGAGGCAGGGGGTCCTATGGCTACACCTTC	CASSRGRGSYGYTF
.	TRBV5-8	few	TRBJ1-5	TGTGCCAGCAGCCTGGAGGGGTTTAGCAATCAGCCCCAGCATTTT	CASSLEGFSNQPQHF
.	TRBV28	.	TRBJ1-3	TGTGCCAGCGGCGCGGGGGGCTCTGGAAACACCATATATTTT	CASGAGGSGNTIYF